This T cell receptor beta chain was identified during a study of T cell repertoires in cytomegalovirus infection. Regarding the study as a whole: It was HLA-C-restricted CMV-specific TCR beta clonotypes that dominated the response ex vivo.

TCRdb re-derived calls from the reads in MiXCR, one entry per CDR3 protein. The table has roughly 150,000 distinct CDR3 sequences, under 20% seen once. With regard to this clonotype: Antigen unknown.

After removal of 3 bases from V and 4 bases from J, the junction contained 12 bases not matched to a gene. The CDR3 covers 18 residues. The V gene's germline CDR1 is MNHEY and CDR2 SVGAGI. J is TRBJ2-2 and V is TRBV6-5, with 9 nucleotides matching TRBD2. The receptor comes from a human donor in good health (CMV status not recorded). Some clones in this sample may be carry-over from other donors' samples. The sequenced sample was CD8+ T cells from PBMCs. The CDR3 region is CASSYSGSGLAGTGELFF. CDR3 DNA: TGTGCCAGCAGTTATAGTGGGTCGGGACTAGCCGGCACCGGGGAGCTGTTTTTT.